A selection of T cell receptor beta chains follows, all from one sample in a study of vaccination and CD4 T cells after COVID-19. TCRdb re-called the PCR reads through MiXCR, storing one row per CDR3 protein. The sample shows roughly 15,000 distinct CDR3 sequences, around 30% of them seen only once. Which antigens these TCRs recognize remains unknown. Sequencing used cultured CD4+ T cells from blood. Receptors originate from a human donor with COVID-19. Both conserved end residues are trimmed from each CDR3. Fields, in order: V gene, D gene, J gene, CDR3 protein. A D gene is named only where the DNA matches it firmly.

TRBV28	-	TRBJ1-2	ASSGMLRGYT
TRBV7-3	-	TRBJ2-3	ASSSNPSTDTQY
TRBV5-5	TRBD2	TRBJ2-7	ASSPGGAREQY
TRBV24-1	TRBD1	TRBJ2-2	ATSDQGQANTGELF
TRBV20-1	-	TRBJ1-5	SAREGNSNQPQH
TRBV20-1	-	TRBJ1-1	SASPGHSMNTEAF
TRBV5-4	-	TRBJ1-4	ASSLRTANEKLF
TRBV6-5	-	TRBJ2-5	ASSYQTSQETQY
TRBV7-2	-	TRBJ2-3	ASSLGGGGADTQY
TRBV10-3	TRBD1	TRBJ1-5	ATQGQNQNQPQH